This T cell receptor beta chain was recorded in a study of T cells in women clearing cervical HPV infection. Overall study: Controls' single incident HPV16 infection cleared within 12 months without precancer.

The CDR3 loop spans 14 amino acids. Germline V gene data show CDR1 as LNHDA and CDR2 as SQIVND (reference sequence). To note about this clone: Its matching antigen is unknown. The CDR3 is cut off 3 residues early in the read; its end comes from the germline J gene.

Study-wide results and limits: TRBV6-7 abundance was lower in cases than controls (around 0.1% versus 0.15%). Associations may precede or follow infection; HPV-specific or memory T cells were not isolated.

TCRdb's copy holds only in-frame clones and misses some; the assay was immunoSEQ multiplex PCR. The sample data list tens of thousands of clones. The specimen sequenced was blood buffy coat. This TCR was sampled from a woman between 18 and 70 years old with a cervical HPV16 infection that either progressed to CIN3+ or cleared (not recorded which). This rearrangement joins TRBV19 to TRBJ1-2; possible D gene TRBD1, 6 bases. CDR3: CASSIIGGAGDYTF. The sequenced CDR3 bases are TGTGCCAGTAGTATAATCGGGGGGGCCGGTGAC.